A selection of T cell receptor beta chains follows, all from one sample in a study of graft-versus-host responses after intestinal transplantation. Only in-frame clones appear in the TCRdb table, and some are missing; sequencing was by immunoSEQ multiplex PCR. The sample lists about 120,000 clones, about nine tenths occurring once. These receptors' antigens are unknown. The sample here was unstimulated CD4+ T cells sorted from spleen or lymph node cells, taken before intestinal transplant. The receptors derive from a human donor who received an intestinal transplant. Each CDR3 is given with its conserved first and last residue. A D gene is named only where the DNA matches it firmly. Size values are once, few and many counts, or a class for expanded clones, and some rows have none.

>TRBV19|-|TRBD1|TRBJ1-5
CVSSTRTGGSNQPQHF
TGTGTCAGTAGTACCCGGACAGGCGGGAGCAATCAGCCCCAGCATTTT
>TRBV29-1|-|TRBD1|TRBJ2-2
CSVLQLPGQLPGELFF
TGCAGCGTCCTTCAGTTACCGGGACAGCTGCCCGGGGAGCTGTTTTTT
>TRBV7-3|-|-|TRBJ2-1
CASSFTRGSSYNEQFF
TGTGCCAGCAGCTTTACTAGGGGGAGCTCCTACAATGAGCAGTTCTTC
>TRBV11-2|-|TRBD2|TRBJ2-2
CASSLGASGNTGELFF
TGTGCCAGCAGCTTAGGGGCTAGCGGGAACACCGGGGAGCTGTTTTTT
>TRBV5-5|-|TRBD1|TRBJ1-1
CASSSRDRANTEAFF
TGTGCCAGCAGCTCGAGGGACAGGGCGAACACTGAAGCTTTCTTT
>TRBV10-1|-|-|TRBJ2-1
CASSDGSWANEQFF
TGCGCCAGCAGTGATGGCTCTTGGGCTAATGAGCAGTTCTTC
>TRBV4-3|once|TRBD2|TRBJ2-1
CASSKLAGGLNSYNEQFF
TGCGCCAGCAGCAAACTAGCGGGAGGACTTAACTCCTACAATGAGCAGTTCTTC
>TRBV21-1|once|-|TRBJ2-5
CASSKKIRATGAKETQYF
TGTGCCAGCAGCAAAAAAATTCGGGCGACAGGGGCGAAAGAGACCCAGTACTTC
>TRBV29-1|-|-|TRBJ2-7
CSATRAGAQDEQYF
TGCAGCGCTACGAGGGCGGGGGCCCAAGACGAGCAGTACTTC
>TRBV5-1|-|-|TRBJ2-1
CASSLEGGEQFF
TGCGCCAGCAGCTTAGAAGGCGGTGAGCAGTTCTTC
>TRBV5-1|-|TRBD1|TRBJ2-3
CASSFGDRDTDTQYF
TGCGCCAGCAGCTTTGGGGACAGGGATACAGATACGCAGTATTTT
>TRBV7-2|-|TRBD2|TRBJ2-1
CASSFTSGGYNEQFF
TGTGCCAGCAGCTTTACTAGCGGGGGGTACAATGAGCAGTTCTTC
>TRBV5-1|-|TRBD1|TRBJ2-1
CASSVDRGHGDEQFF
TGCGCCAGCAGCGTCGACAGGGGGCATGGAGATGAGCAGTTCTTC
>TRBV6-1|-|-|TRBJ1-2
CATDYLSGYTF
TGTGCCACCGATTACCTATCTGGCTACACCTTC